This record concerns one T cell receptor (beta chain) sequence. This sample is part of a study of OX40 agonist ivuxolimab in advanced cancers. The table came from immunoSEQ multiplex PCR; TCRdb's copy has only in-frame clones and leaves some out. The sample contains 50,000 to 65,000 clones, approximately 88% of which appear only once. The germline V gene encodes CDR1 KGHSH and CDR2 LQKENI. V shed 6 bases and J 1 base; nucleotides not matched to a gene: 11. The CDR3 has 17 residues. The rearrangement uses TRBV18 and TRBJ1-4, with 7 positions matching TRBD1. This clonotype was sampled from an adult with an advanced solid tumor such as melanoma, head and neck, liver or kidney cancer. The sequencing used CD4+ or CD8+ T cells sorted from blood, collected in a trial of the OX40 agonist ivuxolimab. CDR3 coding DNA: TGTGCCAGCTCGGAAATGACAGGGAGGGGAACTAATGAAAAACTGTTTTTT. Its protein is CASSEMTGRGTNEKLFF.